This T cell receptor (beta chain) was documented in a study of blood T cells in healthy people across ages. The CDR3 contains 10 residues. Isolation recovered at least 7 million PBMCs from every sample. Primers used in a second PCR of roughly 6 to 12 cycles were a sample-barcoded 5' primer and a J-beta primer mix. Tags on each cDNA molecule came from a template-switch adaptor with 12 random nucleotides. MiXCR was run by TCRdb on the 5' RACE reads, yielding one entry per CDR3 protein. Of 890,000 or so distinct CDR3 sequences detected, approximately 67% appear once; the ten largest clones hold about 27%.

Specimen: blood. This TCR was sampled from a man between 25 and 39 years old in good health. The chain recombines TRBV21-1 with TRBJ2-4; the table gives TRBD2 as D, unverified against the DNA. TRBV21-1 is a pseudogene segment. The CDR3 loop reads CASSKGEQYF. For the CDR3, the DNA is TGTGCCAGCAGCAAGGGAGAGCAGTACTTC.